One and the same sample provided the 30 T cell receptor beta chains below, sequenced in a study of blood T cell repertoires in COVID-19. Libraries were prepared by immunoSEQ multiplex PCR; TCRdb keeps only in-frame clonotypes and omits some of them. The sample shows 100,000 to 150,000 clones, roughly four fifths of them seen only once. Sequencing input: peripheral blood. All receptors derive from an older man with COVID-19, enrolled during active disease.

This chain's CDR3 is CASSSQGWDTDTQYF. In DNA, the CDR3 is TGCGCCAGCAGCTCACAGGGTTGGGACACAGATACGCAGTATTTT. The chain carries TRBV5-1 and TRBJ2-3; TRBD1 might be the D (6 bases). Germline CDR1 and CDR2: SGHRS and YFSETQ. V was pared by 3 bases and J by 2 bases, with 13 bases between. This CDR3 is built from 15 residues. The whole variable domain, filled in from reference TRBV5-1 and TRBJ2-3, reads KAGVTQTPRYLIKTRGQQVTLSCSPISGHRSVSWYQQTPGQGLQFLFEYFSETQRNKGNFPGRFSGRQFSNSRSEMNVSTLELGDSALYLCASSSQGWDTDTQYFGPGTRLTVL.

V and J are TRBV3-1 (or the pseudogene TRBV3-2) and TRBJ1-6, with D possibly matching TRBD1 (5 bases). Germline CDR1 is LGHDT and CDR2 is YNNKEL (reference sequence). Between the trimmed V and J ends, which lost 0 bases and 9 bases, there was a span of 9 bases. CDR3 size: 14 residues. CDR3 sequence: CASSQDAGRSPLHF. CDR3 nucleotide sequence: TGTGCCAGCAGCCAAGATGCAGGGCGTTCACCCCTCCACTTT.

V usage is TRBV9 and J usage is TRBJ2-3; weak D call: TRBD2 (5 bases). Germline CDR1 SGDLS, CDR2 YYNGEE. V was shortened by 0 bases and J by 0 bases, with 11 bases between the two germline ends. The CDR3 has 16 amino acids. The CDR3 bases are TGTGCCAGCAGCGTAGGGGGTCGGGGAAGCACAGATACGCAGTATTTT. Its protein is CASSVGGRGSTDTQYF.

The chain joins TRBV11-3 to TRBJ2-1; maybe TRBD1 (6 bases). The ends were cut back, 5 bases at V and 0 bases at J, with 11 bases in the middle. This CDR3 has 15 amino acids. The germline CDR1 and CDR2 sequences are SGHNT and YENEEA. CDR3 nucleotides: TGTGCCAGCAGCGTGCGACAGGCCTCCTACAATGAGCAGTTCTTC. As protein: CASSVRQASYNEQFF.

The V and J genes are TRBV7-2 and TRBJ2-2; possible D gene TRBD1, 5 bases. CDR3 length: 16 residues. Between the trimmed V and J ends, which lost 4 bases and 6 bases, there was a span of 18 bases. Germline V CDR1 and CDR2: SGHTA, FQGNSA. The CDR3 loop is CASSSRGRTFPGELFF. The CDR3 DNA reads as TGTGCCAGCAGCTCAAGGGGCAGAACGTTCCCCGGGGAGCTGTTTTTT.

The chain links TRBV2 to TRBJ2-5, with TRBD1 identical over 7 bases. The CDR3 runs 15 residues. Germline V gene sequence: CDR1 SNHLY, CDR2 FYNNEI. The J segment lost 4 bases and the V segment lost 4 bases, leaving 9 bases of the junction unmatched. For the CDR3, the DNA is TGTGCCAGCAGTGCAGACGCAGGGGGAAGAGAGACCCAGTACTTC. Protein: CASSADAGGRETQYF.

This chain joins TRBV28 and TRBJ2-3, with 9 bases identical to TRBD2. Per the germline V gene, CDR1 is MDHEN and CDR2 is SYDVKM. The CDR3 loop spans 16 amino acids. With V trimmed by 6 bases and J by 4 bases, 11 bases remained unmatched. DNA of the CDR3: TGTGCCAGCAGGAAGGGACTAGCCCGACGCTCAGATACGCAGTATTTT. The encoded protein is CASRKGLARRSDTQYF.

CDR3 sequence: CSASAPGQGNQPQHF. The CDR3 bases are TGCAGTGCTAGTGCTCCTGGACAGGGCAATCAGCCCCAGCATTTT. V and J are TRBV20-1 and TRBJ1-5, with 7 positions matching TRBD1. CDR1 and CDR2 (germline): DFQATT, SNEGSKA (reference sequence). This CDR3 has 15 amino acids. With 3 bases clipped from V and 2 bases from J, the junction kept 7 bases outside the gene matches.

The count of this clone is one. The V gene is TRBV28, the J gene TRBJ2-5, with a weak D call TRBD1 (5 bases). The V gene lost 3 bases and the J gene lost 7 bases, with 12 bases spanning the gap. The germline CDR1 and CDR2 sequences are MDHEN and SYDVKM. The CDR3 spans 13 residues. The CDR3 nucleotides are TGTGCCAGCAGTTTCCAAATGCAGGGGACCCAGTACTTC. Translation gives CASSFQMQGTQYF. The full variable domain, completed using reference TRBV28 and TRBJ2-5, is DVKVTQSSRYLVKRTGEKVFLECVQDMDHENMFWYRQDPGLGLRLIYFSYDVKMKEKGDIPEGYSVSREKKERFSLILESASTNQTSMYLCASSFQMQGTQYFGPGTRLLVL.

The rearrangement links TRBV19 to TRBJ2-4; 13 bases fit TRBD2. The J segment lost 7 bases and the V segment lost 3 bases, leaving 6 bases of the junction unmatched. There are 16 residues in the CDR3. Germline V CDR1 and CDR2: LNHDA, SQIVND (reference sequence). CDR3 in DNA: TGTGCCAGTAGTATGTTCGGGACTAGCGGGACGAACATTCAGTACTTC. Amino acid sequence: CASSMFGTSGTNIQYF.

This sequence joins TRBV28 and TRBJ1-2; 9 bases fit TRBD1. This CDR3 region has 17 residues. Germline trimming cut 4 bases from V and 4 bases from J; bases unmatched to any gene: 13. The V gene's germline CDR1 is MDHEN and CDR2 SYDVKM. CDR3 residues: CASSSNTGQGRRYGYTF. The CDR3, as DNA: TGTGCCAGCAGTTCGAACACGGGACAGGGCCGGCGCTATGGCTACACCTTC.

The chain employs TRBV27 and TRBJ1-2; D not resolved. Germline V lookup: CDR1 MNHEY, CDR2 SMNVEV (reference sequence). The CDR3 is 15 residues long. Trimming cost V 2 bases and J 6 bases, with 16 bases left between them. CDR3 residues: CASSLGRPTLDGYTF. As DNA, the CDR3 is TGTGCCAGCAGTTTAGGCAGGCCAACCTTGGATGGCTACACCTTC.

The chain employs TRBV5-1 and TRBJ1-1, with TRBD1 identical over 8 bases. Germline V gene sequence: CDR1 SGHRS, CDR2 YFSETQ. Trimming removed 6 bases from V and 1 base from J; junction bases left unmatched: 5. The CDR3 runs 14 residues. The DNA of the CDR3 is TGCGCCAGCACCTGGACAGGGCAGAACACTGAAGCTTTCTTT. It is translated as CASTWTGQNTEAFF.

The chain uses TRBV29-1 and TRBJ2-5, with a possible D match to TRBD1 (5 bases). V shed 7 bases and J shed 2 bases, with 8 bases lying between them. From germline, CDR1 is SQVTM and CDR2 ANQGSEA. The CDR3 spans 11 residues. CDR3 residues: CSARQQETQYF. The CDR3 bases are TGCAGCGCCAGACAGCAAGAGACCCAGTACTTC.

A few counts support this clone. The rearrangement links TRBV4-1 to TRBJ2-7; TRBD1 matches 7 bases. CDR1 and CDR2 (germline): MGHRA, YSYEKL. The CDR3 runs 15 residues. Unmatched junction bases numbered 4, after V lost 0 bases and J lost 2 bases. The chain's CDR3 is CASSQDPTGTYEQYF. CDR3 DNA: TGCGCCAGCAGCCAAGACCCGACAGGGACCTACGAGCAGTACTTC.

The chain's CDR3 is CASSSSGRTGEQYF. For the CDR3, the DNA is TGTGCCAGCAGCTCTAGCGGGAGAACGGGCGAGCAGTACTTC. This sequence joins TRBV7-9 and TRBJ2-7; 10 bases map to TRBD2. Germline CDR1 is SEHNR and CDR2 is FQNEAQ (reference sequence). The ends lost 4 bases at V and 6 bases at J; junction bases unmatched: 6. The CDR3 consists of 14 residues.

The chain carries TRBV9 and TRBJ2-5; maybe TRBD1 (6 bases). V was shortened by 3 bases and J by 1 base, with 7 bases between the two germline ends. Germline lookup yields CDR1 SGDLS and CDR2 YYNGEE. This CDR3 has 13 amino acids. CDR3 in DNA: TGTGCCAGCAGCGGGGACATCCAAGAGACCCAGTACTTC. It specifies CASSGDIQETQYF.

This clone came up a few times. J is TRBJ2-7 and V is TRBV3-1 (or the pseudogene TRBV3-2); weak D call: TRBD2 (5 bases). This CDR3 is 16 amino acids long. V gave up 1 base and J gave up 4 bases, with 17 bases separating them. Looked up from germline, CDR1 is LGHDT and CDR2 is YNNKEL (reference sequence). This CDR3 reads CASSQGMSRTQYEQYF. The DNA of the CDR3 is TGTGCCAGCAGCCAAGGAATGTCGAGGACTCAATACGAGCAGTACTTC.

The rearrangement links TRBV6-1 to TRBJ2-3, with TRBD1 matching 8 bases. V was pared by 2 bases and J by 5 bases, with 6 bases of the junction left unmatched. CDR1 and CDR2 from the germline V gene are MNHNS and SASEGT. This CDR3 is 15 amino acids long. In DNA, the CDR3 is TGTGCCAGCAGTGAACTCAGGGGGCCCGGAGATACGCAGTATTTT. Its protein is CASSELRGPGDTQYF.

The chain couples TRBV28 to TRBJ1-1; D possibly corresponds to TRBD1 (5 bases). Germline CDR1 and CDR2: MDHEN and SYDVKM. V shed 2 bases and J shed 5 bases, with 12 bases lying between them. The CDR3 length is 14 residues. CDR3 nucleotide sequence: TGTGCCAGCAGTTTAGGGGCGGGAGTAACTGAAGCTTTCTTT. Its protein product is CASSLGAGVTEAFF.

The rearrangement joins TRBV5-4 to TRBJ2-6; 7 bases map to TRBD1. The V and J ends lost 1 base and 2 bases, in that order; junction bases with no gene match: 3. There are 16 residues in the CDR3. CDR1 is SGHNT, CDR2 YYREEE, per germline (reference sequence). CDR3 in DNA: TGTGCCAGCAGCTTGCGAGGGGGCACTGGGGCCAACGTCCTGACTTTC. It specifies CASSLRGGTGANVLTF.

V and J are TRBV2 and TRBJ1-5; D perhaps matches TRBD1 (5 bases). Germline-derived CDR1 and CDR2 are SNHLY and FYNNEI. The CDR3 loop spans 15 amino acids. Between the trimmed V and J ends, which lost 6 bases and 7 bases, there was a span of 19 bases. This CDR3 reads CASSQNRGSRQPQHF. As DNA, the CDR3 is TGTGCCAGCAGCCAGAACCGGGGGTCTAGGCAGCCCCAGCATTTT. The full variable domain, rest sourced from reference TRBV2 and TRBJ1-5, is EPEVTQTPSHQVTQMGQEVILRCVPISNHLYFYWYRQILGQKVEFLVSFYNNEISEKSEIFDDQFSVERPDGSNFTLKIRSTKLEDSAMYFCASSQNRGSRQPQHFGDGTRLSIL.

This clone has only a few counts. V is TRBV23-1 and J is TRBJ1-3; a weak D match, TRBD1 (5 bases). TRBV23-1 has ORF status, its function being uncertain. V dropped 2 bases and J dropped 0 bases, with 5 bases sitting between them. The CDR3 runs 14 residues. The DNA for the CDR3 is TGCGCCAGCAGTCAAGACAGCTCTGGAAACACCATATATTTT. Its protein is CASSQDSSGNTIYF.

The rearrangement links TRBV6-5 to TRBJ2-1; TRBD1 agrees at 8 bases. Germline loops: CDR1 MNHEY, CDR2 SVGAGI. The CDR3 sequence is 14 residues long. V trimming: 6 bases; J trimming: 3 bases; junction bases outside the gene matches: 4. The CDR3 here is CASSRQGNYNEQFF. Here the CDR3 DNA reads TGTGCCAGCAGCCGACAGGGGAACTACAATGAGCAGTTCTTC.

J is TRBJ2-7 and V is TRBV6-5, with 7 bases matching TRBD2. This CDR3 spans 14 amino acids. V lost 2 bases, J lost 3 bases, and 4 bases stayed unmatched. The germline V gene encodes CDR1 MNHEY and CDR2 SVGAGI. CDR3 residues: CASSYAAGDYEQYF. The DNA of the CDR3 is TGTGCCAGCAGTTACGCCGCGGGAGACTACGAGCAGTACTTC.

The J gene is TRBJ2-1, the V gene TRBV7-9; the D gene is possibly TRBD2 (7 bases). The CDR3 totals 19 residues. In germline, CDR1 is SEHNR, CDR2 FQNEAQ (reference sequence). Trimming removed 3 bases at V and 7 bases at J, with 28 bases between. CDR3 in amino acids: CASSFSGEGDHSGRNEQFF. DNA of the CDR3: TGTGCCAGCAGCTTTTCAGGGGAGGGAGATCACTCAGGGAGGAATGAGCAGTTCTTC.

The J gene is TRBJ1-5, the V gene TRBV9; possible D gene TRBD1, 6 bases. Germline CDR1 and CDR2: SGDLS and YYNGEE. V lost 3 bases and J lost 0, with 7 bases in between. There are 14 residues in the CDR3. The CDR3 here is CASSEQGSNQPQHF. In DNA, the CDR3 is TGTGCCAGCAGCGAACAGGGTAGCAATCAGCCCCAGCATTTT. Full variable domain (missing parts from reference TRBV9 and TRBJ1-5): DSGVTQTPKHLITATGQRVTLRCSPRSGDLSVYWYQQSLDQGLQFLIQYYNGEERAKGNILERFSAQQFPDLHSELNLSSLELGDSALYFCASSEQGSNQPQHFGDGTRLSIL.

This clone has a single count. The chain recombines TRBV28 with TRBJ1-5; 7 bases align to TRBD1. V lost 8 bases, J lost 6 bases, and 7 bases stayed unmatched. Germline CDR1 reads MDHEN; CDR2 reads SYDVKM. This CDR3 comprises 13 residues. In DNA, the CDR3 is TGTGCCAGCGAGAGGGGGCAGGTTCAGCCCCAGCATTTT. Translation gives CASERGQVQPQHF.

The rearrangement links TRBV6-2 or TRBV6-3 to TRBJ2-1; weak D call: TRBD2 (7 bases). V was pared by 0 bases and J by 7 bases, with 19 bases between. CDR1 is MNHEY and CDR2 is SVGEGT in the germline V gene. This CDR3 has 17 amino acids. CDR3 sequence reads: CASSYSRGRELGNEQFF. DNA for the CDR3: TGTGCCAGCAGTTACTCGCGGGGGCGGGAGCTGGGTAATGAGCAGTTCTTC.

The chain joins TRBV15 to TRBJ1-1; possible D gene TRBD1, 5 bases. The V and J ends lost 4 bases and 1 base respectively, with 7 bases between them. The CDR3 spans 13 residues. Germline-derived CDR1 and CDR2 are LNHNV and YYDKDF (reference sequence). The CDR3, as DNA: TGTGCCACCAGCACTAGGGGGAACACTGAAGCTTTCTTT. Translating it yields CATSTRGNTEAFF. Full variable domain (rest looked up from reference TRBV15 and TRBJ1-1): DAMVIQNPRYQVTQFGKPVTLSCSQTLNHNVMYWYQQKSSQAPKLLFHYYDKDFNNEADTPDNFQSRRPNTSFCFLDIRSPGLGDTAMYLCATSTRGNTEAFFGQGTRLTVV.